Below are 32 T cell receptor beta chains sequenced from a single sample in a study of blood T cell repertoires in COVID-19. TCRdb's table, derived via immunoSEQ multiplex PCR, lists solely in-frame clones and lacks some. The sample lists 45,000 to 60,000 clones; approximately 86% were seen once. The specimen was peripheral blood. The receptors here all came from an older man with active COVID-19.

V usage is TRBV29-1 and J usage is TRBJ2-1, with a possible D match to TRBD2 (6 bases). The CDR3 contains 13 residues. The germline V and J ends were trimmed by 6 bases and 7 bases, with 16 bases remaining between them. Germline lookup yields CDR1 SQVTM and CDR2 ANQGSEA. CDR3 loop: CSVLPPGRNEQFF. Here the CDR3 DNA reads TGCAGCGTCCTCCCCCCAGGGAGGAATGAGCAGTTCTTC.

This sequence joins TRBV19 and TRBJ1-1; possible D gene TRBD1, 5 bases. The CDR3 has 14 amino acids. The germline V gene has CDR1 LNHDA and CDR2 SQIVND (reference sequence). Trimming shortened V by 3 bases and J by 6 bases, and 14 bases separated the two germline ends. The CDR3 sequence: CASSMGRTSAEAFF. The CDR3 DNA follows: TGTGCCAGTAGTATGGGGCGAACTAGCGCTGAAGCTTTCTTT.

The CDR3: CASSLGQGAYEQYF. CDR3 DNA: TGCGCCAGCAGCCTCGGACAGGGAGCCTACGAGCAGTACTTC. The chain employs TRBV4-1 and TRBJ2-7, with 8 bases matching TRBD1. V lost 4 bases, J lost 2 bases, and 4 bases stayed unmatched. The CDR3 contains 14 residues. Germline V lookup: CDR1 MGHRA, CDR2 YSYEKL.

This chain connects TRBV19 to TRBJ1-2; D is unclear. V dropped 5 bases and J dropped 4 bases, with 11 bases sitting between them. The CDR3 length is 13 residues. Germline V gene sequence: CDR1 LNHDA, CDR2 SQIVND (reference sequence). The CDR3 protein is CASSFGVPYGYTF. Here the CDR3 DNA reads TGTGCCAGTAGTTTCGGGGTCCCCTATGGCTACACCTTC. Combining the CDR3 with reference TRBV19 and TRBJ1-2 gives the whole variable domain DGGITQSPKYLFRKEGQNVTLSCEQNLNHDAMYWYRQDPGQGLRLIYYSQIVNDFQKGDIAEGYSVSREKKESFPLTVTSAQKNPTAFYLCASSFGVPYGYTFGSGTRLTVV.

The chain uses TRBV19 and TRBJ1-1; 9 bases are shared with TRBD1. The V gene end was trimmed by 4 bases and the J gene end by 5 bases; junction bases not matched to a gene: 8. Germline V lookup: CDR1 LNHDA, CDR2 SQIVND (reference sequence). The CDR3 covers 15 residues. In DNA, the CDR3 is TGTGCCAGTAGTACTCCGCCACAGGGGGCAACTGAAGCTTTCTTT. Translated: CASSTPPQGATEAFF.

The chain couples TRBV7-2 to TRBJ1-4, with TRBD1 matching 9 bases. The CDR3 has 14 amino acids. The junction had 11 bases not matched to a gene; V was cut back by 5 bases and J by 13 bases. Germline CDR1 reads SGHTA; CDR2 reads FQGNSA. For the CDR3, the DNA is TGTGCCAGCAGCAGAAGAGGACAGGGGACAGGACTGTTTTTT. Translated: CASSRRGQGTGLFF.

This chain uses TRBV3-1 (or the pseudogene TRBV3-2) with TRBJ1-5; D remains unclear. The ends were cut back, 11 bases at V and 1 base at J, with 9 bases in the middle. From germline, CDR1 is LGHDT and CDR2 YNNKEL (reference sequence). The CDR3 runs 12 residues. CDR3 coding DNA: TGTGCCTCTATGAAGAGCAATCAGCCCCAGCATTTT. Translated: CASMKSNQPQHF.

The chain links TRBV7-3 to TRBJ2-2; a weak D match, TRBD2 (5 bases). The V gene lost 5 bases and the J gene lost 3 bases, with 16 bases spanning the gap. The CDR3 length is 16 residues. Germline loops: CDR1 SGHTA, CDR2 FQGTGA. In nucleotides, the CDR3 is TGTGCCAGCAGCCGACTCTCCGGGATCGACACCGGGGAGCTGTTTTTT. This gives the protein CASSRLSGIDTGELFF. Based on the CDR3 plus reference TRBV7-3 and TRBJ2-2, the full variable domain is GAGVSQTPSNKVTEKGKYVELRCDPISGHTALYWYRQSLGQGPEFLIYFQGTGAADDSGLPNDRFFAVRPEGSVSTLKIQRTERGDSAVYLCASSRLSGIDTGELFFGEGSRLTVL.

The chain uses TRBV6-5 and TRBJ2-7, with TRBD1 matching over 7 bases. CDR1 is MNHEY, CDR2 SVGAGI, per germline. This CDR3 is 13 amino acids long. The V segment lost 0 bases and the J segment 4 bases; nucleotides outside the gene matches: 0. Here the CDR3 reads CASSYSGQYEQYF. CDR3 sequence (DNA): TGTGCCAGCAGTTACTCGGGACAGTACGAGCAGTACTTC.

This clone appeared once. This chain uses TRBV6-1 with TRBJ1-1; the D gene is possibly TRBD1 (6 bases). V gave up 3 bases and J gave up 7 bases, with 27 bases separating them. The CDR3 has 18 amino acids. Germline CDR1 is MNHNS and CDR2 is SASEGT. CDR3 sequence reads: CASSDQPGTSLGRGEAFF. DNA of the CDR3: TGTGCCAGCAGTGATCAACCCGGGACATCCCTTGGGAGGGGTGAAGCTTTCTTT.

This clone was seen once. J is TRBJ2-1 and V is TRBV11-2; D is possibly TRBD1 (5 bases). Germline assignment: CDR1 SGHAT and CDR2 FQNNGV. The CDR3 consists of 16 residues. The V end was cut by 4 bases, the J end by 1 base, with 14 bases between. The CDR3 nucleotides read TGTGCCAGCAGCTCCCGACAGTTACGTTCCTACAATGAGCAGTTCTTC. It codes for CASSSRQLRSYNEQFF.

This rearrangement joins TRBV7-9 to TRBJ2-1; TRBD2 matches at 15 bases. The germline V gene encodes CDR1 SEHNR and CDR2 FQNEAQ (reference sequence). The CDR3 extends over 17 amino acids. With V trimmed by 5 bases and J by 8 bases, 10 bases remained unmatched. The CDR3 region has the DNA TGTGCCAGCAGCGGGACCCGGACTAGCGGGGGGGCGTATGAGCAGTTCTTC. It codes for CASSGTRTSGGAYEQFF. Together with reference TRBV7-9 and TRBJ2-1, the CDR3 gives the full variable domain: DTGVSQNPRHKITKRGQNVTFRCDPISEHNRLYWYRQTLGQGPEFLTYFQNEAQLEKSRLLSDRFSAERPKGSFSTLEIQRTEQGDSAMYLCASSGTRTSGGAYEQFFGPGTRLTVL.

The chain links TRBV6-5 to TRBJ1-1, with TRBD1 identical over 8 bases. The germline CDR1 and CDR2 sequences are MNHEY and SVGAGI. The CDR3 runs 15 residues. The junction had 5 bases not matched to a gene; V was cut back by 5 bases and J by 0 bases. The CDR3 bases are TGTGCCAGCAGTAAGGGACAGGCTGTGAACACTGAAGCTTTCTTT. Protein product: CASSKGQAVNTEAFF.

The chain recombines TRBV5-1 with TRBJ1-2; D ambiguous. The CDR3 spans 12 residues. The germline V and J ends were trimmed by 2 bases and 13 bases, with 15 bases remaining between them. CDR1 is SGHRS and CDR2 is YFSETQ in the germline V gene. CDR3 DNA sequence: TGCGCCAGCAGCTTCGAGGAGGCCGCGGCCACCTTC. Translating it yields CASSFEEAAATF. Full variable domain (outside the CDR3, taken from reference TRBV5-1 and TRBJ1-2): KAGVTQTPRYLIKTRGQQVTLSCSPISGHRSVSWYQQTPGQGLQFLFEYFSETQRNKGNFPGRFSGRQFSNSRSEMNVSTLELGDSALYLCASSFEEAAATFGSGTRLTVV.

J is TRBJ2-7 and V is TRBV19; tentative D call: TRBD2 (6 bases). This CDR3 region has 11 residues. V was clipped by 8 bases and J by 7 bases, with 12 bases between them. CDR1 and CDR2 (germline): LNHDA, SQIVND (reference sequence). DNA for the CDR3: TGTGCCAGTTATAACGGGGGAGAGCAGTACTTC. Translation gives CASYNGGEQYF.

CDR3 DNA: TGTGCCAGCACCCAAAGGGCTAGCGGGGGGGCAGAGACCCAGTACTTC. It yields the protein CASTQRASGGAETQYF. J is TRBJ2-5 and V is TRBV11-2, with TRBD2 matching 12 bases. V lost 7 bases, J lost 4 bases, and 10 bases stayed unmatched. The CDR3 covers 16 residues. Germline assignment: CDR1 SGHAT and CDR2 FQNNGV.

The genes are TRBV2 and TRBJ1-1; tentative D call: TRBD1 (5 bases). This CDR3 spans 13 amino acids. Germline assignment: CDR1 SNHLY and CDR2 FYNNEI. V lost 7 bases and J 1 base, leaving 10 bases between the germline ends. CDR3 amino acids: CASTGEKNTEAFF. For the CDR3, the DNA is TGTGCCAGCACGGGGGAGAAGAACACTGAAGCTTTCTTT.

The rearrangement uses TRBV4-1 and TRBJ1-4; TRBD1 matches at 9 bases. CDR1 is MGHRA, CDR2 YSYEKL, per germline. The CDR3 totals 16 residues. Trimming took 1 base from V and 5 from J; bases not matched to a gene: 5. This chain's CDR3 is CASSQVGTGLNEKLFF. The CDR3 region has the DNA TGCGCCAGCAGCCAAGTAGGGACAGGGCTCAATGAAAAACTGTTTTTT.

This clone was counted between two and nine times. This chain uses TRBV15 with TRBJ1-5; D remains unclear. Trimming pared 5 bases from V and 5 bases from J, leaving 10 bases between. Germline V gene lookup returns CDR1 LNHNV and CDR2 YYDKDF (reference sequence). The CDR3 totals 13 residues. The CDR3 DNA follows: TGTGCCACCAGCCCAGTGCGGGATCAGCCCCAGCATTTT. Protein sequence: CATSPVRDQPQHF.

The rearrangement uses TRBV6-1 and TRBJ2-3; 11 nucleotides agree with TRBD2. Trimming removed 0 bases from V and 6 bases from J; junction bases left unmatched: 8. CDR1 and CDR2 from the germline V gene are MNHNS and SASEGT. CDR3 length equals 17 residues. DNA for the CDR3: TGTGCCAGCAGTGAAGCGCGGGTAGCGGGGGGGCGGGATACGCAGTATTTT. Translation gives CASSEARVAGGRDTQYF.

This sequence joins TRBV7-2 and TRBJ1-2, with 10 bases identical to TRBD1. The CDR3 contains 13 residues. CDR1 is SGHTA, CDR2 FQGNSA, per germline. With V trimmed by 7 bases and J by 6 bases, 5 bases remained unmatched. CDR3 DNA: TGTGCCAGCATCACCGGGACAGGGGATGGCTACACCTTC. This gives the protein CASITGTGDGYTF.

The chain is built from TRBV5-1 and TRBJ2-2; D remains unclear. V was cut by 1 base and J by 4 bases, with 8 bases left in between. Germline CDR1 is SGHRS and CDR2 is YFSETQ. The CDR3 is 14 amino acids. The CDR3 here is CASSLSTPTGELFF. Here the CDR3 DNA reads TGCGCCAGCAGCTTGAGCACCCCCACCGGGGAGCTGTTTTTT. Variable domain in full (rest from reference TRBV5-1 and TRBJ2-2): KAGVTQTPRYLIKTRGQQVTLSCSPISGHRSVSWYQQTPGQGLQFLFEYFSETQRNKGNFPGRFSGRQFSNSRSEMNVSTLELGDSALYLCASSLSTPTGELFFGEGSRLTVL.

This chain uses TRBV7-2 with TRBJ2-5, with 8 bases identical to TRBD2. Trimming cost V 2 bases and J 1 base; bases outside gene matches: 3. CDR1 and CDR2 from the germline V gene are SGHTA and FQGNSA. This CDR3 has 15 residues. CDR3 region: CASSLTRGGQETQYF. The CDR3 nucleotides read TGTGCCAGCAGCTTAACTCGGGGGGGCCAAGAGACCCAGTACTTC.

The rearrangement links TRBV5-1 to TRBJ1-2, with D perhaps matching TRBD1 (5 bases). Trimming left V 1 base short and J 8 bases short, with 15 bases between. Germline CDR1 is SGHRS and CDR2 is YFSETQ. The CDR3 length is 14 residues. The CDR3, as DNA: TGCGCCAGCAGCTTGTCGACAGACCTGGAGGGCTACACCTTC. Translation: CASSLSTDLEGYTF.

This chain joins TRBV7-2 and TRBJ2-1, with 13 positions matching TRBD2. The length of the CDR3 is 15 residues. J was trimmed by 10 bases and V by 3 bases; bases with no gene match: 6. Per germline, CDR1 SGHTA and CDR2 FQGNSA. CDR3 loop: CASSLILAGGREQFF. The CDR3 DNA reads TGTGCCAGCAGCTTGATACTAGCGGGGGGGAGGGAGCAGTTCTTC. Together with reference TRBV7-2 and TRBJ2-1, the CDR3 gives the full variable domain: GAGVSQSPSNKVTEKGKDVELRCDPISGHTALYWYRQSLGQGLEFLIYFQGNSAPDKSGLPSDRFSAERTGGSVSTLTIQRTQQEDSAVYLCASSLILAGGREQFFGPGTRLTVL.

The chain uses TRBV6-5 and TRBJ2-7; unclear D gene. CDR1 and CDR2 (germline): MNHEY, SVGAGI. V was trimmed by 5 bases and J by 10 bases, leaving 21 bases between them. The CDR3 covers 14 residues. The DNA for the CDR3 is TGTGCCAGCAGTCGCGGCGGTCGGCCCTTGGAACAGTACTTC. Protein sequence: CASSRGGRPLEQYF.

DNA for the CDR3: TGTGCCAGTAGTATTGGCAGGGGGGTGTTGTACACTGAAGCTTTCTTT. Encoded protein: CASSIGRGVLYTEAFF. V gene TRBV19 combines with J gene TRBJ1-1, with 7 bases identical to TRBD1. In germline, CDR1 is LNHDA, CDR2 SQIVND (reference sequence). V gave up 3 bases and J gave up 3 bases; unmatched junction bases: 10. The CDR3 has 16 residues.

This clone has only a few counts. The V gene is TRBV6-2 or TRBV6-3, the J gene TRBJ2-3; 8 nucleotides agree with TRBD1. The CDR3 contains 15 residues. Germline CDR1 and CDR2: MNHEY and SVGEGT. V lost 2 bases to trimming and J lost 9 bases; unmatched junction nucleotides: 10. The chain's CDR3 is CASSYLAGGSGTQYF. CDR3 bases: TGTGCCAGCAGTTACCTCGCAGGGGGCTCGGGAACGCAGTATTTT.

This chain joins TRBV10-3 and TRBJ2-5; possibly TRBD2 for D (7 bases). V lost 0 bases, J lost 2 bases, and 16 bases lay in between. Germline V gives CDR1 ENHRY, CDR2 SYGVKD. There are 17 residues in the CDR3. The CDR3 spells CAISESAAGALQETQYF. The CDR3 region has the DNA TGTGCCATCAGTGAGTCGGCGGCGGGGGCCTTACAAGAGACCCAGTACTTC.

The V and J genes are TRBV7-2 and TRBJ2-7; tentative D call: TRBD1 (6 bases). The CDR3 consists of 15 residues. Germline assignment: CDR1 SGHTA and CDR2 FQGNSA. V was pared by 2 bases and J by 4 bases, with 15 bases between. The CDR3 sequence: CASSLRAGVGYEQYF. The CDR3 DNA reads TGTGCCAGCAGCTTAAGGGCAGGGGTTGGGTACGAGCAGTACTTC. The full variable domain, with the rest looked up from reference TRBV7-2 and TRBJ2-7, is GAGVSQSPSNKVTEKGKDVELRCDPISGHTALYWYRQSLGQGLEFLIYFQGNSAPDKSGLPSDRFSAERTGGSVSTLTIQRTQQEDSAVYLCASSLRAGVGYEQYFGPGTRLTVT.

The chain joins TRBV9 to TRBJ1-2; the D gene is possibly TRBD1 (5 bases). This CDR3 comprises 12 residues. V was cut by 4 bases and J by 5 bases, with 9 bases left in between. CDR1 SGDLS and CDR2 YYNGEE come from the germline V gene. This CDR3 is CASSSQGYGYTF. The CDR3 DNA reads as TGTGCCAGCAGCTCGCAGGGATATGGCTACACCTTC.

The CDR3 sequence is CASSLRDRPKKPQHF. The DNA of the CDR3 is TGTGCCAGCAGCCTCCGGGACAGACCCAAGAAGCCCCAGCATTTT. This chain links TRBV5-6 with TRBJ1-5, with 7 bases that match TRBD1. The J segment lost 8 bases and the V segment lost 4 bases, leaving 12 bases of the junction unmatched. The germline CDR1 and CDR2 sequences are SGHDT and YYEEEE. CDR3 length equals 15 residues.